This T cell receptor (beta chain) was documented in a study of blood T cell repertoires in COVID-19. Study context: Some COVID-19 samples were acute and others convalescent; all came from the United States, Italy and Spain. The cDNA or gDNA used as material had been derived from T cells, B-cell-depleted T cells, or PBMCs.

Authors' methods: Counts of nucleated cells, estimated from reference gene primer amplification, were obtained. Assay used: immunoSEQ multiplex PCR; TCRdb lists only in-frame clones, some missing. V, J and clone size are those of that table, while D and trimming were read from the DNA. The data show around 100,000 clones, with almost 80% seen just once and around a third held by the top ten. This clone showed up just once. The CDR3 has 15 residues. Between the trimmed V and J ends, which lost 0 bases and 9 bases, there was a span of 12 bases. The germline V gene encodes CDR1 KGHSH and CDR2 LQKENI. The sample consisted of peripheral blood. This rearrangement joins TRBV18 to TRBJ1-6; weak D call: TRBD1 (5 bases). The sequence was obtained from a man aged 65 to 79 with active or convalescent COVID-19. This chain's CDR3 is CASSPPRPGGSPLHF. CDR3 nucleotide sequence: TGTGCCAGCTCACCACCCCGCCCCGGGGGTTCACCCCTCCACTTT. Using reference TRBV18 and TRBJ1-6 for the parts outside the CDR3, the full variable domain is NAGVMQNPRHLVRRRGQEARLRCSPMKGHSHVYWYRQLPEEGLKFMVYLQKENIIDESGMPKERFSAEFPKEGPSILRIQQVVRGDSAAYFCASSPPRPGGSPLHFGNGTRLTVT.